The T cell receptor (beta chain) described here comes from a study of blood T cell repertoires in COVID-19. For the study at large: T cells, B-cell-depleted T cells, or PBMCs supplied cDNA or gDNA.

Original processing methods: Reference gene primer amplification gave nucleated cell count estimates. Libraries were prepared by immunoSEQ multiplex PCR; TCRdb keeps only in-frame clonotypes and omits some of them. V and J calls plus clone size are reproduced from that table; the DNA served to infer D and trimming. The data hold about 300,000 clones, with approximately 89% observed a single time. The CDR3 is made up of 14 amino acids. The V end was cut by 4 bases, the J end by 7 bases, with 17 bases between. Per the germline V gene, CDR1 is SGHVS and CDR2 is FQNEAQ. The receptor was isolated from a young woman who had recovered from COVID-19. This sequence joins TRBV7-8 and TRBJ2-7; tentative D call: TRBD1 (6 bases). Sequencing was done on a sample of peripheral blood. Here the CDR3 DNA reads TGTGCCAGCAGCTCCAGGGGCCTCGAGGAAGAGCAGTACTTC. Residues: CASSSRGLEEEQYF. The entire variable domain, with the rest obtained from reference TRBV7-8 and TRBJ2-7, is as follows: GAGVSQSPRYKVAKRGQDVALRCDPISGHVSLFWYQQALGQGPEFLTYFQNEAQLDKSGLPSDRFFAERPEGSVSTLKIQRTQQEDSAVYLCASSSRGLEEEQYFGPGTRLTVT.